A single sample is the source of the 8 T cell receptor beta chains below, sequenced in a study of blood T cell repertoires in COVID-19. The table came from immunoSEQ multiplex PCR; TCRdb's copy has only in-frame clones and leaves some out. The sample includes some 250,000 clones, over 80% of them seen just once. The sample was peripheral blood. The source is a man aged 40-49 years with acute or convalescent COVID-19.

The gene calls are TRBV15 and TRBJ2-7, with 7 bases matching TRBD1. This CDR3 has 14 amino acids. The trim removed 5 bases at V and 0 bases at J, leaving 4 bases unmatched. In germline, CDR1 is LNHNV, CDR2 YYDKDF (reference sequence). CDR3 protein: CATSGDSRSYEQYF. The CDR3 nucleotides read TGTGCCACCAGCGGGGACAGCCGCTCCTACGAGCAGTACTTC.

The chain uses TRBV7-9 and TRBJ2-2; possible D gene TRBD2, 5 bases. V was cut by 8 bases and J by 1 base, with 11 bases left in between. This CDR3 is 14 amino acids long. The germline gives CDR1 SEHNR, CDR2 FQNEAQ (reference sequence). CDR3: CASLEAGNTGELFF. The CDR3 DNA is TGTGCCAGCCTGGAGGCAGGGAACACCGGGGAGCTGTTTTTT. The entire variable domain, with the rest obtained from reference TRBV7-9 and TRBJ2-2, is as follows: DTGVSQNPRHKITKRGQNVTFRCDPISEHNRLYWYRQTLGQGPEFLTYFQNEAQLEKSRLLSDRFSAERPKGSFSTLEIQRTEQGDSAMYLCASLEAGNTGELFFGEGSRLTVL.

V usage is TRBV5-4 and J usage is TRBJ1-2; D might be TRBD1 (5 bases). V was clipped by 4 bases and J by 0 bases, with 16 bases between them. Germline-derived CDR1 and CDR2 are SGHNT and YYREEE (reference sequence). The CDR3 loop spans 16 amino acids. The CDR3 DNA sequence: TGTGCCAGCAGCGGCGCCACAGGCCTCGCTAACTATGGCTACACCTTC. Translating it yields CASSGATGLANYGYTF.

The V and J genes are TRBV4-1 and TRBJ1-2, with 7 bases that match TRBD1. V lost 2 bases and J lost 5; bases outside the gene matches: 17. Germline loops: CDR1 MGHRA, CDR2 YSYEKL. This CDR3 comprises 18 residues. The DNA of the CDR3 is TGCGCCAGCAGCCAATCGTTCCAGGGACAGCTGAGAACTTATGGCTACACCTTC. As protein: CASSQSFQGQLRTYGYTF.

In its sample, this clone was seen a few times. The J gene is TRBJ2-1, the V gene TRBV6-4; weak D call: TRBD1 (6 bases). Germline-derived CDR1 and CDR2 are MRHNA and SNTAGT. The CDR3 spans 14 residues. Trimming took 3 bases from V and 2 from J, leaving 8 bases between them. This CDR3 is CASSEGGPYNEQFF. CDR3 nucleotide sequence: TGTGCCAGCAGTGAAGGGGGACCCTACAATGAGCAGTTCTTC.

The CDR3 region is CASSLGQGSGYTF. DNA of the CDR3: TGTGCCAGCAGTTTAGGACAGGGAAGTGGCTACACCTTC. V usage is TRBV12-3 or TRBV12-4 and J usage is TRBJ1-2; 7 bases align to TRBD1. V was pared by 1 base and J by 7 bases, with 3 bases of the junction left unmatched. The CDR3 runs to 13 residues.

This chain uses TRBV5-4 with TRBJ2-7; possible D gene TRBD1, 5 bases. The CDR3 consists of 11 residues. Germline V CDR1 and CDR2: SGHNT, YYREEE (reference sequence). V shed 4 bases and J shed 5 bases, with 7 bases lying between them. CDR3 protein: CASSRQHEQYF. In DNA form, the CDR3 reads TGTGCCAGCAGCCGACAGCACGAGCAGTACTTC.

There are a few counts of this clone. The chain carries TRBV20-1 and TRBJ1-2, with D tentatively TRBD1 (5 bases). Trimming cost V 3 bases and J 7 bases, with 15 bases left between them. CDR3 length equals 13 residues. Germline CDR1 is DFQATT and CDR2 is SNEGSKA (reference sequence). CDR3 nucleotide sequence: TGCAGTGCTAGTCAGGGAGCGGGTTCTGGCTACACCTTC. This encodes CSASQGAGSGYTF.